These 20 T cell receptor beta chains share one sample of origin, sequenced in a study of cytomegalovirus exposure and HLA in healthy donors. PCR used 60 Vbeta primers and 13 Jbeta primers. Libraries were prepared by immunoSEQ multiplex PCR; TCRdb keeps only in-frame clonotypes and omits some of them. The table includes 150,000 to 200,000 clones, around 73% detected once. The sample consisted of PBMCs. Receptor source: a male donor in good health and CMV-seronegative.

The V and J genes are TRBV6-5 and TRBJ2-7, with a possible D match to TRBD2 (6 bases). V was cut by 8 bases and J by 4 bases, with 18 bases left in between. The germline V gene encodes CDR1 MNHEY and CDR2 SVGAGI. The CDR3 is 14 residues long. CDR3 nucleotides: TGTGCCAGCGGCCGGCGGGAAGACTATTACGAGCAGTACTTC. Translating it yields CASGRREDYYEQYF.

The rearrangement uses TRBV28 and TRBJ1-1; D unresolved. The V end was cut by 2 bases, the J end by 4 bases, with 14 bases between. Per the germline V gene, CDR1 is MDHEN and CDR2 is SYDVKM. The CDR3 has 15 residues. CDR3 protein: CASSLDNGERTEAFF. The CDR3 DNA is TGTGCCAGCAGTTTAGACAACGGTGAACGCACTGAAGCTTTCTTT.

V is TRBV6-6 and J is TRBJ2-1; TRBD2 agrees at 7 bases. Trimming cost V 6 bases and J 3 bases; bases outside gene matches: 5. This CDR3 contains 14 residues. CDR1 MNHNY and CDR2 SVGAGI come from the germline V gene (reference sequence). The DNA of the CDR3 is TGTGCCAGCAGCCCTGGACTAGACTACAATGAGCAGTTCTTC. Amino acids: CASSPGLDYNEQFF.

This clone was counted once. The V and J genes are TRBV7-6 and TRBJ2-7, with 9 bases identical to TRBD1. V shed 5 bases, J shed 3 bases, and the junction held 5 bases outside the gene matches. The CDR3 loop spans 14 amino acids. Per germline, CDR1 SGHVS and CDR2 FNYEAQ. The CDR3 nucleotides are TGTGCCAGCAGCACGGGACAGGGAGGCTACGAGCAGTACTTC. Protein: CASSTGQGGYEQYF.

This clone has only a few counts. This chain uses TRBV7-6 with TRBJ1-1, with 9 nucleotides matching TRBD1. The V and J ends lost 5 bases and 3 bases, in that order; junction bases with no gene match: 1. The CDR3 has 13 amino acids. CDR1 is SGHVS and CDR2 is FNYEAQ in the germline V gene. This CDR3 reads CASSRDRDTEAFF. DNA of the CDR3: TGTGCCAGCAGCCGGGACAGGGACACTGAAGCTTTCTTT.

V gene TRBV6-1 combines with J gene TRBJ2-7; 11 bases are shared with TRBD2. CDR3 length equals 16 residues. The ends lost 0 bases at V and 1 base at J; junction bases unmatched: 2. Germline lookup yields CDR1 MNHNS and CDR2 SASEGT. CDR3 DNA: TGTGCCAGCAGTGAAGCCGGGACTAGCGGTTCCTACGAGCAGTACTTC. This gives the protein CASSEAGTSGSYEQYF.

This clone was detected only once. The rearrangement links TRBV6-5 to TRBJ1-1; D might be TRBD1 (5 bases). The CDR3 length is 14 residues. Germline assignment: CDR1 MNHEY and CDR2 SVGAGI. V dropped 0 bases and J dropped 5 bases, with 10 bases sitting between them. The CDR3 DNA follows: TGTGCCAGCAGTTACTCAGGGGAAGGTACTGAAGCTTTCTTT. Amino acids: CASSYSGEGTEAFF.

This clone was counted between two and nine times. The rearrangement links TRBV5-4 to TRBJ2-7, with a tentative D call TRBD1 (6 bases). This CDR3 is built from 14 residues. Looked up from germline, CDR1 is SGHNT and CDR2 is YYREEE (reference sequence). Trimming stripped 4 bases from V and 2 bases from J, with 13 bases between. The CDR3 coding sequence is TGTGCCAGCAGCATAAGAGGGGGAGCCTACGAGCAGTACTTC. Amino acid sequence: CASSIRGGAYEQYF.

The chain is built from TRBV6-5 and TRBJ2-1; D call uncertain. Germline V gives CDR1 MNHEY, CDR2 SVGAGI. The CDR3 has 12 residues. Trimming cost V 11 bases and J 0 bases, with 8 bases left between them. The CDR3 sequence is CASRSSYNEQFF. CDR3 sequence (DNA): TGTGCCTCTCGGAGCTCCTACAATGAGCAGTTCTTC.

The chain carries TRBV18 and TRBJ2-1, with 12 nucleotides matching TRBD2. The CDR3 covers 16 residues. The ends lost 3 bases at V and 4 bases at J; junction bases unmatched: 4. Germline V gives CDR1 KGHSH, CDR2 LQKENI. This CDR3 reads CASSPETSGSYNEQFF. The CDR3 bases are TGTGCCAGCTCACCGGAGACTAGCGGGAGTTACAATGAGCAGTTCTTC.

The gene calls are TRBV18 and TRBJ2-5; the D is unclear. The CDR3 extends over 15 amino acids. V was shortened by 0 bases and J by 0 bases, with 8 bases between the two germline ends. Germline CDR1 KGHSH, CDR2 LQKENI. CDR3 amino acids: CASSPPNQYQETQYF. The CDR3, as DNA: TGTGCCAGCTCACCACCTAACCAGTACCAAGAGACCCAGTACTTC.

The chain recombines TRBV6-1 with TRBJ2-5; D might be TRBD1 (7 bases). CDR3 length: 12 residues. Germline V CDR1 and CDR2: MNHNS, SASEGT. V was clipped by 11 bases and J by 2 bases, with 12 bases between them. The CDR3 loop reads CAAGGQQETQYF. The CDR3 DNA reads as TGTGCCGCAGGGGGGCAGCAAGAGACCCAGTACTTC.

Only one count was recorded for this clone. J is TRBJ2-2 and V is TRBV5-1; 7 bases are shared with TRBD2. Germline assignment: CDR1 SGHRS and CDR2 YFSETQ. V gave up 1 base and J gave up 7 bases; unmatched junction bases: 4. This CDR3 is built from 14 residues. This CDR3 reads CASSLRPSGGELFF. CDR3 bases: TGCGCCAGCAGCTTGAGACCTAGCGGCGGGGAGCTGTTTTTT.

The rearrangement links TRBV5-4 to TRBJ2-7; no reliable D call. CDR3 size: 12 residues. Trimming stripped 2 bases from V and 3 bases from J, with 6 bases between. Germline loops: CDR1 SGHNT, CDR2 YYREEE (reference sequence). The CDR3 is CASSFGRYEQYF. The CDR3 DNA is TGTGCCAGCAGCTTTGGGCGCTACGAGCAGTACTTC. The whole variable domain, filled in from reference TRBV5-4 and TRBJ2-7, reads ETGVTQSPTHLIKTRGQQVTLRCSSQSGHNTVSWYQQALGQGPQFIFQYYREEENGRGNFPPRFSGLQFPNYSSELNVNALELDDSALYLCASSFGRYEQYFGPGTRLTVT.

With regard to this clone: The sample contains more than one DNA sequence encoding this CDR3. The chain is built from TRBV4-1 and TRBJ1-5; no clear D gene. The V and J ends lost 4 bases and 2 bases respectively, with 18 bases between them. This CDR3 has 17 residues. Germline lookup yields CDR1 MGHRA and CDR2 YSYEKL. The CDR3 loop is CASSLLLEVLGNQPQHF. As DNA, the CDR3 is TGCGCCAGCAGCCTCCTCCTCGAGGTACTGGGCAATCAGCCCCAGCATTTT.

This clone has only a few counts. The chain uses TRBV16 and TRBJ2-7; 11 bases are shared with TRBD2. V was clipped by 4 bases and J by 0 bases; unmatched bases: 11. Germline V gives CDR1 KGHSY, CDR2 FQNENV. This CDR3 comprises 18 residues. The CDR3 spells CASSPGLAGDFASYEQYF. CDR3 DNA: TGTGCCAGCAGCCCAGGACTAGCGGGTGATTTCGCCTCCTACGAGCAGTACTTC.

The chain has TRBV9 and TRBJ2-3; 9 bases fit TRBD2. The CDR3 loop spans 17 amino acids. V lost 0 bases and J lost 1; bases outside the gene matches: 6. CDR1 is SGDLS, CDR2 YYNGEE, per germline. DNA of the CDR3: TGTGCCAGCAGCGTAGCCCCAGCGGGGGGCGGCACAGATACGCAGTATTTT. Its protein is CASSVAPAGGGTDTQYF.

The chain has TRBV7-2 and TRBJ1-1; unclear D gene. V lost 3 bases and J 8 bases, leaving 13 bases between the germline ends. The CDR3 totals 13 residues. CDR1 SGHTA and CDR2 FQGNSA come from the germline V gene. Here the CDR3 reads CASSFLLTIEAFF. The CDR3 region has the DNA TGTGCCAGCAGCTTTCTTTTAACAATCGAAGCTTTCTTT.

V gene TRBV7-9 combines with J gene TRBJ2-2; D may be TRBD1 (6 bases). The CDR3 has 15 amino acids. V lost 1 base and J lost 5, with 11 bases in between. The germline gives CDR1 SEHNR, CDR2 FQNEAQ (reference sequence). CDR3 bases: TGTGCCAGCAGCTTAGAGGGGACACGAACCGGGGAGCTGTTTTTT. Translation gives CASSLEGTRTGELFF. The full variable domain, its missing parts supplied by reference TRBV7-9 and TRBJ2-2, is DTGVSQNPRHKITKRGQNVTFRCDPISEHNRLYWYRQTLGQGPEFLTYFQNEAQLEKSRLLSDRFSAERPKGSFSTLEIQRTEQGDSAMYLCASSLEGTRTGELFFGEGSRLTVL.

In this sample, this clone turned up a few times. The V call is TRBV6-1, the J call TRBJ2-7, with D maybe TRBD1 (6 bases). The CDR3 runs 14 residues. The V and J ends lost 6 bases and 0 bases respectively, with 12 bases between them. CDR1 is MNHNS, CDR2 SASEGT, per germline. The CDR3 DNA is TGTGCCAGCAGCACCGGGACACACTCCTACGAGCAGTACTTC. It translates to CASSTGTHSYEQYF.